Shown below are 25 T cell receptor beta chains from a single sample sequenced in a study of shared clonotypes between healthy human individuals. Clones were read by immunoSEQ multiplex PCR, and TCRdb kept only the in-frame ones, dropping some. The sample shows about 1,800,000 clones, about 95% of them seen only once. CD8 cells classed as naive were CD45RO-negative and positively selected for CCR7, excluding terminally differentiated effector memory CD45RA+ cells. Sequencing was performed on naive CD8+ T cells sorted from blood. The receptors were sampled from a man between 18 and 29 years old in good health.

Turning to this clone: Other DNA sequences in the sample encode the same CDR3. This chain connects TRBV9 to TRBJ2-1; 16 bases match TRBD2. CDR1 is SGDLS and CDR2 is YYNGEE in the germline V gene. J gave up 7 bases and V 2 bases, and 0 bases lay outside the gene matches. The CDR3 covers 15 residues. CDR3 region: CASSVGLAGGNEQFF. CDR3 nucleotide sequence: TGTGCCAGCAGCGTGGGACTAGCGGGAGGGAATGAGCAGTTCTTC. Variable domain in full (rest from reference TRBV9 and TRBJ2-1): DSGVTQTPKHLITATGQRVTLRCSPRSGDLSVYWYQQSLDQGLQFLIQYYNGEERAKGNILERFSAQQFPDLHSELNLSSLELGDSALYFCASSVGLAGGNEQFFGPGTRLTVL.

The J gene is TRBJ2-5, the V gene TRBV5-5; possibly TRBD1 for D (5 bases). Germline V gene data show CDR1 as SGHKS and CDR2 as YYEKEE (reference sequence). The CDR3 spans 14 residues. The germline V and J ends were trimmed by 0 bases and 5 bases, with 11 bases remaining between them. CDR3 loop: CASSLVGDWETQYF. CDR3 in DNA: TGTGCCAGCAGCTTGGTAGGGGATTGGGAGACCCAGTACTTC.

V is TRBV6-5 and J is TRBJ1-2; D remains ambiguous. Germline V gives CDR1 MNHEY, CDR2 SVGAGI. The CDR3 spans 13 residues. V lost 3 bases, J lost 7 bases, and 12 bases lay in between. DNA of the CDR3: TGTGCCAGCAGTTATAAACATGGAGGTGGCTACACCTTC. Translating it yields CASSYKHGGGYTF.

As DNA, the CDR3 is TGTGCCAGCAGTTTATTGCCAGGGGTAATGAACACTGAAGCTTTCTTT. It codes for CASSLLPGVMNTEAFF. The V call is TRBV27, the J call TRBJ1-1; D may be TRBD1 (6 bases). Trimming cost V 1 base and J 0 bases, with 12 bases left between them. Germline V lookup: CDR1 MNHEY, CDR2 SMNVEV (reference sequence). The CDR3 consists of 16 residues.

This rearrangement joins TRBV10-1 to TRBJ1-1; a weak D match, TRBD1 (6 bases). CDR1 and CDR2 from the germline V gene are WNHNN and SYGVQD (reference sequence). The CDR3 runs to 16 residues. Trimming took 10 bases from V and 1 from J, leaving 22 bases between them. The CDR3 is CANRGLRVEGNTEAFF. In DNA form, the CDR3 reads TGCGCCAACCGGGGGCTCAGGGTAGAAGGGAACACTGAAGCTTTCTTT.

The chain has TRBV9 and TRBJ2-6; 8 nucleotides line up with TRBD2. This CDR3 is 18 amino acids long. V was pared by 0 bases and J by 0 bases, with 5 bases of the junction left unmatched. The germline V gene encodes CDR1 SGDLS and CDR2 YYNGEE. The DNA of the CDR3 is TGTGCCAGCAGCGTAGCTTCTAGCGGGCCCTCTGGGGCCAACGTCCTGACTTTC. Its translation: CASSVASSGPSGANVLTF.

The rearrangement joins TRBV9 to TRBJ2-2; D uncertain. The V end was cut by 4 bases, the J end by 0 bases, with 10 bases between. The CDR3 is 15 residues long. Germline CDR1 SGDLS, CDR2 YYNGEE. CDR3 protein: CASSPRTPNTGELFF. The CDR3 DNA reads TGTGCCAGCAGCCCGAGAACACCGAACACCGGGGAGCTGTTTTTT.

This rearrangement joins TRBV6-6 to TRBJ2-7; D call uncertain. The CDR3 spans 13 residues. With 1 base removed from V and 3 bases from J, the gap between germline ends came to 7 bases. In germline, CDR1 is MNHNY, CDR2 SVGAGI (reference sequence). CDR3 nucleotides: TGTGCCAGCAGTTACTATTTAGTCTACGAGCAGTACTTC. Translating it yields CASSYYLVYEQYF.

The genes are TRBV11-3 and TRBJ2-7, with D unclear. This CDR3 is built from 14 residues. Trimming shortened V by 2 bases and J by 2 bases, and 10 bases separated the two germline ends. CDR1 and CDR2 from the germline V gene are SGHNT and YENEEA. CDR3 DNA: TGTGCCAGCAGCTTAAAAGATGGGGCCTACGAGCAGTACTTC. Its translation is CASSLKDGAYEQYF. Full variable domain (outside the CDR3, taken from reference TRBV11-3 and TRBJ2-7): EAGVVQSPRYKIIEKKQPVAFWCNPISGHNTLYWYLQNLGQGPELLIRYENEEAVDDSQLPKDRFSAERLKGVDSTLKIQPAELGDSAVYLCASSLKDGAYEQYFGPGTRLTVT.

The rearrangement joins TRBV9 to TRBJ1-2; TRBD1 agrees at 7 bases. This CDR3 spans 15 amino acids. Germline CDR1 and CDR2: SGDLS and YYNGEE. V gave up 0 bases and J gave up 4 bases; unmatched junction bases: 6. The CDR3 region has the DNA TGTGCCAGCAGCGTAGGGGAAGGGGGCAGCTATGGCTACACCTTC. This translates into CASSVGEGGSYGYTF.

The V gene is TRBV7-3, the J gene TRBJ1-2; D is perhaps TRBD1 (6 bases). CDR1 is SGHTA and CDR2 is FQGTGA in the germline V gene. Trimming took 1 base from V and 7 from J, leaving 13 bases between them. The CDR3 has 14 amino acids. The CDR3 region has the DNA TGTGCCAGCAGCTTAATGGCCACAGGGAGTGGCTACACCTTC. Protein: CASSLMATGSGYTF.

CDR3 sequence reads: CASSAEYNEQFF. The CDR3 DNA is TGTGCCAGCAGCGCCGAATACAATGAGCAGTTCTTC. V gene TRBV5-6 combines with J gene TRBJ2-1; D unclear. This CDR3 is 12 amino acids long. Germline CDR1 reads SGHDT; CDR2 reads YYEEEE. The V and J ends lost 4 bases and 4 bases respectively, with 6 bases between them.

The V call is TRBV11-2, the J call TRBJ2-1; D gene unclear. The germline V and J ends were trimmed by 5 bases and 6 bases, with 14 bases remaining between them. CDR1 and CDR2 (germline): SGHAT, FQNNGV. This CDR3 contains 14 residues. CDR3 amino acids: CASSVSMVGNEQFF. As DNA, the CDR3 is TGTGCCAGCAGCGTATCGATGGTGGGCAATGAGCAGTTCTTC.

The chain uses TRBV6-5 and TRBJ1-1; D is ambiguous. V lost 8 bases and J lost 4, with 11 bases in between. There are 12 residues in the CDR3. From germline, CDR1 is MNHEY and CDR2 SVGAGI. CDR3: CASFVGITEAFF. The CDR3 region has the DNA TGTGCCAGCTTCGTGGGAATCACTGAAGCTTTCTTT.

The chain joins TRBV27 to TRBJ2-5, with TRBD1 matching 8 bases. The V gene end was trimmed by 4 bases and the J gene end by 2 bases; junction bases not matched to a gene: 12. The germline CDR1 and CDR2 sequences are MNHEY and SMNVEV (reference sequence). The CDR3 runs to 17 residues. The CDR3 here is CASSSLPGQGTQETQYF. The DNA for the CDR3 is TGTGCCAGCAGTTCCCTGCCCGGACAGGGAACTCAAGAGACCCAGTACTTC.

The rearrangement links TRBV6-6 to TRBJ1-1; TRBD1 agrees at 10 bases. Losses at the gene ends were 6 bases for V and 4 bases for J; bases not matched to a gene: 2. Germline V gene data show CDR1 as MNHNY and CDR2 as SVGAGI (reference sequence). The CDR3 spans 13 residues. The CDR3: CASRGQGPTEAFF. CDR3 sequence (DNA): TGTGCCAGCAGGGGACAGGGGCCCACTGAAGCTTTCTTT.

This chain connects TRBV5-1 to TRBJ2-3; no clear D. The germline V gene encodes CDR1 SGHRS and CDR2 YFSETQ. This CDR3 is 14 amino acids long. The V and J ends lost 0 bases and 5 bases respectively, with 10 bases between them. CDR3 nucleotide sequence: TGCGCCAGCAGCTTGGATTATCACGAAGATACGCAGTATTTT. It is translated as CASSLDYHEDTQYF.

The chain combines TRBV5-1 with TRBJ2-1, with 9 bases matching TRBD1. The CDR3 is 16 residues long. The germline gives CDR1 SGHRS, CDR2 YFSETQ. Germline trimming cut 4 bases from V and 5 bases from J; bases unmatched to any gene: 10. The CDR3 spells CASSPLGQGVNNEQFF. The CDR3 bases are TGCGCCAGCAGCCCGCTGGGACAGGGTGTAAACAATGAGCAGTTCTTC.

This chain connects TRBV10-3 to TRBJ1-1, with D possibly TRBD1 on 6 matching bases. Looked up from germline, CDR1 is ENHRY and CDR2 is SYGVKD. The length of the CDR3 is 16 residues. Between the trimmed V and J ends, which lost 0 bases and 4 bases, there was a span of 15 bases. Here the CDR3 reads CAISESNWEGGTEAFF. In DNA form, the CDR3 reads TGTGCCATCAGTGAGTCGAATTGGGAAGGGGGCACTGAAGCTTTCTTT.

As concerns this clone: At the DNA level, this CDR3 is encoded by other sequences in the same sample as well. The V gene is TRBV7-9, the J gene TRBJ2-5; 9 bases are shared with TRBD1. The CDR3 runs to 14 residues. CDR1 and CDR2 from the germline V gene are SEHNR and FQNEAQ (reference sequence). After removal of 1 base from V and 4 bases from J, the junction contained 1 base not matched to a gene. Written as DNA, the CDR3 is TGTGCCAGCAGCTTAGGGACAGGGGTAGAGACCCAGTACTTC. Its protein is CASSLGTGVETQYF.

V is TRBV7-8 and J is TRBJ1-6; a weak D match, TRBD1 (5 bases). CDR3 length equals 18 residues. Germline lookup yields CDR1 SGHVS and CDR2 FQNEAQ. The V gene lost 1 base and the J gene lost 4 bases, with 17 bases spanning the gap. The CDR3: CASSLVALGGLYNSPLHF. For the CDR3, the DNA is TGTGCCAGCAGCTTAGTAGCCCTGGGGGGTCTATATAATTCACCCCTCCACTTT.

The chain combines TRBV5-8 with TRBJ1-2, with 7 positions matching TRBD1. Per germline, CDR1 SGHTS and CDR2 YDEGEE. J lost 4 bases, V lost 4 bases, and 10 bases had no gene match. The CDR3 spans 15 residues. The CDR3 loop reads CASSIPGQPFYGYTF. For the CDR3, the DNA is TGTGCCAGCAGCATCCCGGGACAGCCTTTCTATGGCTACACCTTC. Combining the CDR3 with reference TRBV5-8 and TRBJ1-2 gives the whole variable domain EAGVTQSPTHLIKTRGQQATLRCSPISGHTSVYWYQQALGLGLQFLLWYDEGEERNRGNFPPRFSGRQFPNYSSELNVNALELEDSALYLCASSIPGQPFYGYTFGSGTRLTVV.

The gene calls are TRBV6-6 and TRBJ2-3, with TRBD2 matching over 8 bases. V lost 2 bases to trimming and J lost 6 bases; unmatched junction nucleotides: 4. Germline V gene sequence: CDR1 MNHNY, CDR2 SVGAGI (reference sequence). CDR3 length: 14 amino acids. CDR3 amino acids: CASSYETSVDTQYF. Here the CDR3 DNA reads TGTGCCAGCAGTTACGAGACTAGCGTCGATACGCAGTATTTT.

CDR3 loop: CASSEYERDLTDTQYF. CDR3 DNA sequence: TGTGCCAGCAGTGAATATGAGCGGGACCTAACAGATACGCAGTATTTT. V is TRBV25-1 and J is TRBJ2-3; 7 positions agree with TRBD2. The trim removed 0 bases at V and 3 bases at J, leaving 6 bases unmatched. The CDR3 covers 16 residues. CDR1 is MGHDK, CDR2 SYGVNS, per germline.

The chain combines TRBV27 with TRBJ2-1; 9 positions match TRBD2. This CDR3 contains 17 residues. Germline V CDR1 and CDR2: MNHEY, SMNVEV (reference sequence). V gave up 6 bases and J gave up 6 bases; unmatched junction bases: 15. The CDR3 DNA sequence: TGTGCCAGCAGCGTTCACTCCATAGCGGGAGCTTCCAATGAGCAGTTCTTC. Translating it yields CASSVHSIAGASNEQFF.